The 28 T cell receptor beta chains given below trace back to one sample, sequenced in a study of cytomegalovirus exposure and HLA in healthy donors. Amplification used 60 Vbeta primers and 13 Jbeta primers. Method: immunoSEQ multiplex PCR; TCRdb's copy keeps in-frame clones and lacks some. Here the sample spans tens of thousands of clones, around three quarters being singletons. What was sequenced was PBMCs. Receptors originate from a male donor in good health and CMV-seronegative.

V gene TRBV19 combines with J gene TRBJ1-2; TRBD1 matches at 7 bases. Germline V CDR1 and CDR2: LNHDA, SQIVND (reference sequence). The V gene end was trimmed by 5 bases and the J gene end by 7 bases; junction bases not matched to a gene: 10. This CDR3 comprises 14 residues. The CDR3 loop is CASSDLSTGFGYTF. CDR3 coding DNA: TGTGCCAGTAGTGACCTATCGACAGGGTTTGGCTACACCTTC.

The chain has TRBV30 and TRBJ1-5; D unclear. CDR1 and CDR2 from the germline V gene are GTSNPN and SVGIG (reference sequence). CDR3 size: 17 residues. Between the trimmed V and J ends, which lost 3 bases and 0 bases, there was a span of 18 bases. CDR3 protein: CAWSVEMSGVSNQPQHF. The CDR3 DNA follows: TGTGCCTGGAGCGTGGAAATGTCCGGGGTTAGCAATCAGCCCCAGCATTTT.

V gene TRBV29-1 combines with J gene TRBJ2-7; 10 nucleotides line up with TRBD2. The germline V gene encodes CDR1 SQVTM and CDR2 ANQGSEA. V lost 7 bases, J lost 4 bases, and 7 bases stayed unmatched. CDR3 length: 13 residues. The CDR3 loop is CSAGVAGGYEQYF. CDR3 DNA sequence: TGCAGCGCCGGGGTAGCGGGGGGTTACGAGCAGTACTTC.

The chain uses TRBV28 and TRBJ1-1; no firm D call. Germline V gene lookup returns CDR1 MDHEN and CDR2 SYDVKM. This CDR3 spans 14 amino acids. V lost 3 bases and J lost 0, with 8 bases in between. In DNA form, the CDR3 reads TGTGCCAGCAGTTTGGGCCTCCTGAACACTGAAGCTTTCTTT. Translated, it gives CASSLGLLNTEAFF.

This sequence joins TRBV5-1 and TRBJ1-2, with 9 bases identical to TRBD1. The CDR3 loop spans 19 amino acids. CDR1 is SGHRS and CDR2 is YFSETQ in the germline V gene. V shed 0 bases and J 1 base; nucleotides not matched to a gene: 13. CDR3 nucleotides: TGCGCCAGCAGCTTGGCTGGGGCACTGACAGGGGGGGTTAACTATGGCTACACCTTC. It yields the protein CASSLAGALTGGVNYGYTF.

This clone was seen just once. The J gene is TRBJ2-1, the V gene TRBV30; D gene uncertain. This CDR3 spans 12 amino acids. Trimming took 4 bases from V and 6 from J, leaving 10 bases between them. Looked up from germline, CDR1 is GTSNPN and CDR2 is SVGIG (reference sequence). DNA of the CDR3: TGTGCCTGGAAAACACGCGGCAATGAGCAGTTCTTC. Its protein is CAWKTRGNEQFF.

The CDR3 DNA is TGTGCCAGCAGGCAACTCCGGGTCGAGTATCAGCCCCAGCATTTT. Its protein product is CASRQLRVEYQPQHF. V usage is TRBV28 and J usage is TRBJ1-5; D unresolved. The germline gives CDR1 MDHEN, CDR2 SYDVKM. The CDR3 is 15 amino acids. The V end lost 6 bases, the J end lost 5 bases, and 17 bases lay between the germline ends.

The rearrangement uses TRBV2 and TRBJ2-1; the match to TRBD2 covers 8 bases. This CDR3 is built from 14 residues. Per germline, CDR1 SNHLY and CDR2 FYNNEI. The junction had 7 bases not matched to a gene; V was cut back by 4 bases and J by 8 bases. CDR3 nucleotide sequence: TGTGCCAGCAGTGGGACTAGCTTACAATATGAGCAGTTCTTC. Translation: CASSGTSLQYEQFF.

V gene TRBV19 combines with J gene TRBJ1-4, with D possibly matching TRBD1 (6 bases). This CDR3 contains 16 residues. Germline CDR1 LNHDA, CDR2 SQIVND (reference sequence). V was cut by 6 bases and J by 7 bases, with 21 bases left in between. The CDR3 loop reads CASSPSRDTGSEKLFF. For the CDR3, the DNA is TGTGCCAGTAGCCCAAGCAGGGACACGGGTAGTGAAAAACTGTTTTTT.

This clone occurred a few times. This chain links TRBV6-6 with TRBJ1-1; the D is unclear. Germline V gives CDR1 MNHNY, CDR2 SVGAGI (reference sequence). The ends were cut back, 9 bases at V and 6 bases at J, with 8 bases in the middle. The CDR3 has 10 amino acids. CDR3 residues: CASHGSEAFF. The CDR3 region has the DNA TGTGCCAGTCACGGGTCTGAAGCTTTCTTT.

The chain is built from TRBV14 and TRBJ2-7, with D possibly matching TRBD2 (5 bases). Trimming took 4 bases from V and 7 from J, leaving 14 bases between them. The CDR3 has 13 amino acids. Germline V gene sequence: CDR1 SGHDN, CDR2 FVKESK. The CDR3 sequence: CASSRNLAQEQYF. CDR3 sequence (DNA): TGTGCCAGCAGCCGCAACCTAGCCCAGGAGCAGTACTTC.

This clone was seen only a few times. The gene calls are TRBV5-1 and TRBJ2-5; 8 bases fit TRBD1. Matching the DNA end better, TRBJ2-7 makes the J call doubtful. The germline V gene encodes CDR1 SGHRS and CDR2 YFSETQ. This CDR3 is 14 amino acids long. CDR3 amino acids: CASSPRQGSNEQYF. CDR3 in DNA: TGCGCCAGCAGCCCCAGACAGGGGTCGAACGAGCAGTACTTC.

The rearrangement uses TRBV19 and TRBJ1-1; D ambiguous. Trimming left V 1 base short and J 2 bases short, with 11 bases between. The CDR3 extends over 15 amino acids. Germline V gene data show CDR1 as LNHDA and CDR2 as SQIVND (reference sequence). In nucleotides, the CDR3 is TGTGCCAGTAGTATAGCGAACAGACAAAACACTGAAGCTTTCTTT. Translating gives CASSIANRQNTEAFF. Full variable domain (missing parts from reference TRBV19 and TRBJ1-1): DGGITQSPKYLFRKEGQNVTLSCEQNLNHDAMYWYRQDPGQGLRLIYYSQIVNDFQKGDIAEGYSVSREKKESFPLTVTSAQKNPTAFYLCASSIANRQNTEAFFGQGTRLTVV.

The genes are TRBV5-1 and TRBJ1-3; no definite D call. V shed 0 bases and J shed 2 bases, with 15 bases lying between them. Germline V gene data show CDR1 as SGHRS and CDR2 as YFSETQ. The CDR3 covers 17 residues. CDR3 bases: TGCGCCAGCAGCTTGGGCCCGCTAAATAGAGCTGGAAACACCATATATTTT. This sequence encodes CASSLGPLNRAGNTIYF.

The V call is TRBV11-2, the J call TRBJ2-5, with TRBD1 matching 10 bases. With V trimmed by 4 bases and J by 3 bases, 5 bases remained unmatched. Per the germline V gene, CDR1 is SGHAT and CDR2 is FQNNGV. There are 15 residues in the CDR3. DNA for the CDR3: TGTGCCAGCAGCTACACCGGGACAGGGGAAGAGACCCAGTACTTC. It is translated as CASSYTGTGEETQYF.

V gene TRBV23-1 combines with J gene TRBJ2-7, with D perhaps TRBD1 (5 bases). TRBV23-1 is marked as an open reading frame, function uncertain. V dropped 3 bases and J dropped 6 bases, with 15 bases sitting between them. The CDR3 loop spans 14 amino acids. The DNA for the CDR3 is TGCGCCAGCAGTCACTTACAGGCGAGACCCGAGCAGTACTTC. This codes for CASSHLQARPEQYF.

The chain couples TRBV5-6 to TRBJ1-2; 8 bases agree with TRBD1. This CDR3 comprises 15 residues. J gave up 4 bases and V 2 bases, and 7 bases lay outside the gene matches. Germline lookup yields CDR1 SGHDT and CDR2 YYEEEE. The CDR3 coding sequence is TGTGCCAGCAGCTTAGGGACAGGCCGACTCTATGGCTACACCTTC. Translated, it gives CASSLGTGRLYGYTF.

The J gene is TRBJ1-2, the V gene TRBV10-3; 10 bases agree with TRBD1. Germline assignment: CDR1 ENHRY and CDR2 SYGVKD. J lost 4 bases, V lost 3 bases, and 5 bases had no gene match. This CDR3 spans 15 amino acids. CDR3 sequence: CAISDEDRGFYGYTF. DNA for the CDR3: TGTGCCATCAGTGATGAGGACAGGGGGTTCTATGGCTACACCTTC.

This chain connects TRBV6-6 to TRBJ2-7, with 9 bases matching TRBD2. Germline V gives CDR1 MNHNY, CDR2 SVGAGI (reference sequence). The ends lost 4 bases at V and 7 bases at J; junction bases unmatched: 11. CDR3 length equals 15 residues. DNA for the CDR3: TGTGCCAGCAGTTTTAGCGGGGGCCCATCGGAAGAGCAGTACTTC. It is translated as CASSFSGGPSEEQYF.

This clone was counted only a few times. The genes are TRBV29-1 and TRBJ2-1, with D maybe TRBD2 (6 bases). The germline V gene encodes CDR1 SQVTM and CDR2 ANQGSEA. Trimming left V 4 bases short and J 4 bases short, with 14 bases between. The CDR3 consists of 14 residues. The CDR3 here is CSVVGTPGYNEQFF. The CDR3 DNA sequence: TGCAGCGTTGTCGGGACTCCGGGGTACAATGAGCAGTTCTTC.

This sequence joins TRBV9 and TRBJ2-3; 13 bases fit TRBD2. Germline V gives CDR1 SGDLS, CDR2 YYNGEE. The trim removed 2 bases at V and 5 bases at J, leaving 5 bases unmatched. The CDR3 consists of 16 residues. The CDR3 DNA is TGTGCCAGCAGCGTGTCGACTAGCGGGGGGTTAGATACGCAGTATTTT. This sequence encodes CASSVSTSGGLDTQYF.

This rearrangement joins TRBV6-4 to TRBJ1-2; TRBD1 aligns across 10 bases. The junction had 13 bases not matched to a gene; V was cut back by 2 bases and J by 7 bases. The germline V gene has CDR1 MRHNA and CDR2 SNTAGT. The CDR3 is made up of 17 amino acids. The chain's CDR3 is CASSDPYAGTGVCGYTF. In DNA, the CDR3 is TGTGCCAGCAGTGACCCCTATGCAGGGACAGGGGTTTGTGGCTACACCTTC.

The chain uses TRBV5-3 and TRBJ1-1, with TRBD1 matching 10 bases. TRBV5-3 is an open reading frame whose function is uncertain. V lost 0 bases to trimming and J lost 5 bases; unmatched junction nucleotides: 13. There are 18 residues in the CDR3. CDR3 nucleotide sequence: TGTGCCAGAAGCTTGGAAGGCGGGACAGGGGCTTCGTTTACTGAAGCTTTCTTT. This gives the protein CARSLEGGTGASFTEAFF.

The chain has TRBV5-1 and TRBJ1-2, with D unresolved. The V and J ends lost 0 bases and 5 bases respectively, with 17 bases between them. The CDR3 totals 16 residues. Germline CDR1 SGHRS, CDR2 YFSETQ. The CDR3 DNA reads TGCGCCAGCAGCTTGGGCGGTCCGGGAAAGCTTTATGGCTACACCTTC. Protein sequence: CASSLGGPGKLYGYTF.

The rearrangement uses TRBV19 and TRBJ1-2, with TRBD1 matching 8 bases. Germline CDR1 reads LNHDA; CDR2 reads SQIVND (reference sequence). Unmatched junction bases numbered 5, after V lost 5 bases and J lost 0 bases. This CDR3 is 15 amino acids long. The chain's CDR3 is CASSEGTGSNYGYTF. The CDR3 DNA reads TGTGCCAGTAGTGAAGGGACAGGATCTAACTATGGCTACACCTTC.

The chain couples TRBV27 to TRBJ2-7; a possible D gene is TRBD1 (5 bases). This CDR3 is built from 14 residues. Between the trimmed V and J ends, which lost 2 bases and 1 base, there was a span of 9 bases. Germline V CDR1 and CDR2: MNHEY, SMNVEV (reference sequence). The CDR3 reads CASSLLPGSYEQYF. CDR3 DNA sequence: TGTGCCAGCAGTTTACTTCCAGGGTCCTACGAGCAGTACTTC.

The chain uses TRBV18 and TRBJ2-1; 13 bases align to TRBD2. Germline assignment: CDR1 KGHSH and CDR2 LQKENI. The CDR3 totals 16 residues. The V segment lost 3 bases and the J segment 3 bases; nucleotides outside the gene matches: 2. The CDR3 sequence is CASSPRTSGGYNEQFF. In nucleotides, the CDR3 is TGTGCCAGCTCACCCCGGACTAGCGGGGGCTACAATGAGCAGTTCTTC.

This clone was observed a handful of times. This sequence joins TRBV12-5 and TRBJ2-7; D might be TRBD1 (5 bases). Germline lookup yields CDR1 LGHNT and CDR2 FRNRAP. V lost 8 bases to trimming and J lost 6 bases, with 14 bases between them. The CDR3 totals 12 residues. The CDR3 DNA reads as TGTGCTAGTAGGGGCCCCGTGGGCGAGCAGTACTTC. Its translation is CASRGPVGEQYF.